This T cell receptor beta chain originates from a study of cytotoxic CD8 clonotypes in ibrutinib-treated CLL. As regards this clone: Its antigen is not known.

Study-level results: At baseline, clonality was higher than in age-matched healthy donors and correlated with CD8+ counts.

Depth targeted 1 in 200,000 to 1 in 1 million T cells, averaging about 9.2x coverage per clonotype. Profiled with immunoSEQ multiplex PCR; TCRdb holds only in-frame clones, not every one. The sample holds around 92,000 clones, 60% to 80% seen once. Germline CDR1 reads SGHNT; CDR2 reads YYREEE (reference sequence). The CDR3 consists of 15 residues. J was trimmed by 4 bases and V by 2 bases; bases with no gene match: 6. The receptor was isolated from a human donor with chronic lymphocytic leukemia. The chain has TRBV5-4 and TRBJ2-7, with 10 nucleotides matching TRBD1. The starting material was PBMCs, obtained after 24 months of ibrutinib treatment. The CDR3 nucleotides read TGTGCCAGCAGCTTCCCGGGACAGGGGAGATACGAGCAGTACTTC. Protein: CASSFPGQGRYEQYF.